The 20 T cell receptor beta chains listed next were all sequenced from one sample in a study of CD8 T cells in ankylosing spondylitis. TCRdb fed the 5' RACE reads into MiXCR, producing one record per CDR3 protein. This repertoire shows approximately 520,000 distinct CDR3 sequences, about 5.2% found once; its top ten account for around 3.5%. Study-wide findings and caveats: In ankylosing spondylitis blood, a motif of seven to nine highly homologous TCR beta variants appeared characteristic.

These receptors' targets are unknown. The sequencing sample was made of blood, either unsorted or a sorted T cell fraction (not recorded which). The receptors shown here come from a male donor with ankylosing spondylitis.

The chain joins TRBV20-1 to TRBJ2-1, with TRBD2 matching over 8 bases. The junction had 2 bases not matched to a gene; V was cut back by 5 bases and J by 2 bases. Germline CDR1 DFQATT, CDR2 SNEGSKA (reference sequence). The CDR3 runs 13 residues. The CDR3 DNA reads TGCAGTGCTGATAGCGGGACCTACAATGAGCAGTTCTTC. Its translation: CSADSGTYNEQFF.

There are many counts of this clonotype. V is TRBV6-5 and J is TRBJ1-1; D unclear. Trimming removed 0 bases at V and 5 bases at J, with 16 bases between. Germline assignment: CDR1 MNHEY and CDR2 SVGAGI. The CDR3 loop spans 16 amino acids. The CDR3 bases are TGTGCCAGCAGTTACTCGTGGGCCCTCGGAGGGACTGAAGCTTTCTTT. This translates into CASSYSWALGGTEAFF.

The chain links TRBV5-1 to TRBJ2-6; D possibly corresponds to TRBD2 (5 bases). CDR1 SGHRS and CDR2 YFSETQ come from the germline V gene. V was pared by 7 bases and J by 2 bases, with 10 bases between. The CDR3 extends over 14 amino acids. CDR3 nucleotides: TGCGCCAGCCGGGATGGGGCTGGGGCCAACGTCCTGACTTTC. Amino acid sequence: CASRDGAGANVLTF.

The table lists this clonotype with many counts. The chain has TRBV5-1 and TRBJ2-7; no clear D gene. This CDR3 has 12 residues. Germline V lookup: CDR1 SGHRS, CDR2 YFSETQ. V was cut by 4 bases and J by 7 bases, with 12 bases left in between. The CDR3 reads CASSLTLDEQYF. The CDR3 nucleotides are TGCGCCAGCAGCCTGACGTTAGATGAGCAGTACTTC.

This clonotype was recorded many times. The chain uses TRBV11-1 and TRBJ2-4; 10 nucleotides agree with TRBD1. The V segment lost 4 bases and the J segment 0 bases; nucleotides outside the gene matches: 9. The CDR3 covers 18 residues. CDR1 is SGHAT and CDR2 is FQDESV in the germline V gene (reference sequence). This CDR3 is CASSSRDRGSLAKNIQYF. Written as DNA, the CDR3 is TGTGCCAGCAGCTCCCGGGACAGGGGATCCCTAGCCAAAAACATTCAGTACTTC.

The chain recombines TRBV20-1 with TRBJ2-3; D gene unclear. In germline, CDR1 is DFQATT, CDR2 SNEGSKA (reference sequence). V was trimmed by 6 bases and J by 3 bases, leaving 16 bases between them. The CDR3 consists of 14 residues. The CDR3, as DNA: TGCAGTGCCAGATTCTCCATGGGAACAGATACGCAGTATTTT. Translated: CSARFSMGTDTQYF.

This clonotype was found many times. The chain couples TRBV20-1 to TRBJ1-2; 9 bases map to TRBD1. The CDR3 runs to 14 residues. CDR1 is DFQATT, CDR2 SNEGSKA, per germline (reference sequence). Trimming took 1 base from V and 6 from J; bases not matched to a gene: 6. The CDR3 sequence: CSARVPGTGNGYTF. The CDR3 region has the DNA TGCAGTGCTAGAGTTCCCGGGACAGGGAATGGCTACACCTTC.

This clonotype was seen many times. CDR3 bases: TGCGCCAGCAGCACCTTTGGACAGGGGCTAGCCACTGAAGCTTTCTTT. Amino acids: CASSTFGQGLATEAFF. The chain is built from TRBV5-1 and TRBJ1-1, with 9 bases matching TRBD1. V trimming: 4 bases; J trimming: 4 bases; junction bases outside the gene matches: 11. CDR3 length equals 16 residues. Germline lookup yields CDR1 SGHRS and CDR2 YFSETQ. The full variable domain, completed using reference TRBV5-1 and TRBJ1-1, is KAGVTQTPRYLIKTRGQQVTLSCSPISGHRSVSWYQQTPGQGLQFLFEYFSETQRNKGNFPGRFSGRQFSNSRSEMNVSTLELGDSALYLCASSTFGQGLATEAFFGQGTRLTVV.

This clonotype was recorded at least ten times. V gene TRBV27 combines with J gene TRBJ2-1; tentative D call: TRBD2 (6 bases). There are 16 residues in the CDR3. The germline gives CDR1 MNHEY, CDR2 SMNVEV (reference sequence). Deletions cut 5 bases from V and 1 base from J, with 15 bases between. The CDR3 DNA reads TGTGCCAGCAGTCCCTTTAATAGCGGATCCTACAATGAGCAGTTCTTC. Translated, it gives CASSPFNSGSYNEQFF.

Many counts were recorded for this clonotype. CDR3 DNA sequence: TGTGCCAGCAGCCCAAGGGCGTCAGCTCAAGATACGCAGTATTTT. Translating it yields CASSPRASAQDTQYF. The V call is TRBV7-2, the J call TRBJ2-3; D remains unclear. V lost 5 bases and J 5 bases, leaving 17 bases between the germline ends. CDR3 length equals 15 residues. Germline CDR1 is SGHTA and CDR2 is FQGNSA. The full variable domain, rest sourced from reference TRBV7-2 and TRBJ2-3, is GAGVSQSPSNKVTEKGKDVELRCDPISGHTALYWYRQSLGQGLEFLIYFQGNSAPDKSGLPSDRFSAERTGGSVSTLTIQRTQQEDSAVYLCASSPRASAQDTQYFGPGTRLTVL.

This clonotype showed up many times. This chain connects TRBV7-9 to TRBJ1-2; TRBD1 might be the D (6 bases). V was pared by 5 bases and J by 4 bases, with 17 bases between. Germline V CDR1 and CDR2: SEHNR, FQNEAQ (reference sequence). The CDR3 sequence is 15 residues long. CDR3 sequence: CASSPWGQATYGYTF. In DNA, the CDR3 is TGTGCCAGCAGCCCCTGGGGACAAGCGACCTATGGCTACACCTTC. The full variable domain, rest sourced from reference TRBV7-9 and TRBJ1-2, is DTGVSQNPRHKITKRGQNVTFRCDPISEHNRLYWYRQTLGQGPEFLTYFQNEAQLEKSRLLSDRFSAERPKGSFSTLEIQRTEQGDSAMYLCASSPWGQATYGYTFGSGTRLTVV.

This clonotype came up many times. The V gene is TRBV18, the J gene TRBJ2-3; the D gene could be TRBD1 or TRBD2 (5 bases each). Germline V gene sequence: CDR1 KGHSH, CDR2 LQKENI. CDR3 length equals 13 residues. V was pared by 0 bases and J by 4 bases, with 5 bases between. CDR3: CASSPPGADTQYF. As DNA, the CDR3 is TGTGCCAGCTCACCACCGGGGGCAGATACGCAGTATTTT.

This clonotype was counted at least ten times. This chain links TRBV5-1 with TRBJ2-5; D remains ambiguous. Trimming removed 0 bases at V and 1 base at J, with 16 bases between. The CDR3 has 17 amino acids. From germline, CDR1 is SGHRS and CDR2 YFSETQ. The CDR3 spells CASSLADWPATQETQYF. Here the CDR3 DNA reads TGCGCCAGCAGCTTGGCGGATTGGCCCGCAACCCAAGAGACCCAGTACTTC.

This clonotype was seen repeatedly, ten times or more. V usage is TRBV15 and J usage is TRBJ2-1; possible D gene TRBD1, 6 bases. Germline lookup yields CDR1 LNHNV and CDR2 YYDKDF (reference sequence). Between the trimmed V and J ends, which lost 3 bases and 7 bases, there was a span of 10 bases. The CDR3 length is 13 residues. Written as DNA, the CDR3 is TGTGCCACCAGCAGGGACAGCAAGAATGAGCAGTTCTTC. It is translated as CATSRDSKNEQFF.

This clonotype has at least ten counts. This chain joins TRBV6-1 and TRBJ2-1, with D possibly TRBD2 on 6 matching bases. CDR1 is MNHNS and CDR2 is SASEGT in the germline V gene. Trimming shortened V by 5 bases and J by 3 bases, and 14 bases separated the two germline ends. The CDR3 spans 15 residues. The CDR3 region has the DNA TGTGCCAGCAGTCGCCGGGACTCTGTCTACAATGAGCAGTTCTTC. This codes for CASSRRDSVYNEQFF.

This clonotype was observed at least ten times. The V call is TRBV20-1, the J call TRBJ1-2; tentative D call: TRBD1 (6 bases). CDR3 length: 14 amino acids. Trimming stripped 4 bases from V and 4 bases from J, with 16 bases between. Germline CDR1 DFQATT, CDR2 SNEGSKA (reference sequence). Here the CDR3 DNA reads TGCAGTGCTACCCCCGGACAGTCCAGCTATGGCTACACCTTC. Protein sequence: CSATPGQSSYGYTF.

This clonotype came up a few times. V and J are TRBV2 and TRBJ2-3; 7 bases fit TRBD2. The V gene end was trimmed by 3 bases and the J gene end by 2 bases; junction bases not matched to a gene: 8. From germline, CDR1 is SNHLY and CDR2 FYNNEI. The CDR3 sequence is 16 residues long. Written as DNA, the CDR3 is TGTGCCAGCAGTGATCTGGGACTACAATTCACAGATACGCAGTATTTT. It codes for CASSDLGLQFTDTQYF.

In its sample, this clonotype was seen a few times. The rearrangement links TRBV4-1 to TRBJ1-1; 9 bases are shared with TRBD1. V gave up 3 bases and J gave up 6 bases; unmatched junction bases: 8. Germline V CDR1 and CDR2: MGHRA, YSYEKL. The CDR3 contains 15 residues. The chain's CDR3 is CASSQGTGRGSEAFF. The CDR3 DNA is TGCGCCAGCAGCCAGGGGACAGGGCGAGGGTCTGAAGCTTTCTTT.

In this sample, this clonotype turned up a few times. The chain uses TRBV5-1 and TRBJ2-7, with unresolved D. The CDR3 is made up of 14 amino acids. In germline, CDR1 is SGHRS, CDR2 YFSETQ. V lost 0 bases to trimming and J lost 5 bases, with 12 bases between them. The CDR3 region is CASSLGRAGNEQYF. Here the CDR3 DNA reads TGCGCCAGCAGCTTGGGTCGCGCTGGAAACGAGCAGTACTTC.

This clonotype occurred many times. The chain carries TRBV20-1 and TRBJ2-2; no definite D call. Per germline, CDR1 DFQATT and CDR2 SNEGSKA (reference sequence). V lost 3 bases to trimming and J lost 10 bases, with 15 bases between them. The CDR3 runs 13 residues. The CDR3 DNA reads as TGCAGTGCTAGCCGGGCCACGGAAGAGGAGCTGTTTTTT. Protein sequence: CSASRATEEELFF.